Presented here are 8 T cell receptor beta chains from one specimen sequenced in a study of CD8+CD57+ T cells in acquired aplastic anemia listed by TCRdb under 2018. The sequencer was an Illumina HiSeq 2000. Genomic DNA served as template for TCR beta VDJ combination and CDR3 sequence profiling. The public reads were run again by TCRdb, first through fastp at Q25 and then through MiXCR, and only productive beta chains were kept. Every entry covers one CDR3 protein and lists the most common genes and DNA from its rows. The table for this sample lists about 220,000 distinct CDR3 sequences; 34% of them were counted only once. Clones ranked in the top ten supply 0.95% to 1.2% of the sample. The sample was sorted CD4+, CD8+, or CD8+CD57+ T cells (not recorded which) from PBMCs. These receptors all come from a human donor in good health, serving as a control.

In this sample, this clonotype turned up many times. The chain recombines TRBV15 with TRBJ2-7; possibly TRBD1 for D (6 bases). The CDR3 extends over 14 amino acids. With 4 bases removed from V and 2 bases from J, the gap between germline ends came to 12 bases. In germline, CDR1 is LNHNV, CDR2 YYDKDF (reference sequence). The CDR3 sequence is CATSTGDKPYEQYF. The CDR3 nucleotides read TGTGCCACCAGCACAGGGGACAAACCCTACGAGCAGTACTTC.

This clonotype was seen repeatedly, ten times or more. The chain is built from TRBV2 and TRBJ2-1; TRBD2 matches at 8 bases. V was pared by 6 bases and J by 10 bases, with 8 bases of the junction left unmatched. This CDR3 comprises 13 residues. The germline CDR1 and CDR2 sequences are SNHLY and FYNNEI. The CDR3 loop reads CASSDGLAGEQFF. CDR3 DNA: TGTGCCAGCAGCGACGGACTAGCCGGCGAGCAGTTCTTC.

Turning to this clonotype: A much larger clone is a single base away; this may be a read error. The chain is built from TRBV20-1 and TRBJ2-1; the D call may be TRBD1 or TRBD2 (5 bases each). Germline CDR1 DFQATT, CDR2 SNEGSKA (reference sequence). The CDR3 covers 15 residues. CDR3 DNA: TGCAGTGCTTCGAAAGACTGGGGGACGTCTTCTGAGCAGTCCTTC. Amino acid sequence: CSASKDWGTSSEQSF.

A few counts support this clonotype. The rearrangement joins TRBV4-1 to TRBJ2-2; no definite D call. CDR3 length equals 17 residues. With 0 bases removed from V and 4 bases from J, the gap between germline ends came to 15 bases. Germline V CDR1 and CDR2: MGHRA, YSYEKL. The CDR3 is CASSQEPGISVTGELFF. DNA for the CDR3: TGCGCCAGCAGCCAAGAACCGGGCATCAGCGTCACCGGGGAGCTGTTTTTT.

V is TRBV14 and J is TRBJ2-7; 7 nucleotides agree with TRBD1. The junction had 7 bases not matched to a gene; V was cut back by 1 base and J by 1 base. This CDR3 is built from 16 residues. Per the germline V gene, CDR1 is SGHDN and CDR2 is FVKESK. The CDR3 region has the DNA TGTGCCAGCAGCCAAGCGTCCGGGACAGAGTCCTACGAGCAGTACTTC. This encodes CASSQASGTESYEQYF.

Ten or more counts support this clonotype. The gene calls are TRBV7-3 and TRBJ2-1; D gene ambiguous. Trimming shortened V by 1 base and J by 4 bases, and 8 bases separated the two germline ends. The germline V gene has CDR1 SGHTA and CDR2 FQGTGA. The CDR3 runs to 14 residues. In nucleotides, the CDR3 is TGTGCCAGCAGCTTAATCCCGGTTTACAATGAGCAGTTCTTC. Translation: CASSLIPVYNEQFF.

This clonotype appeared many times. This chain links TRBV6-1 with TRBJ1-6; D is perhaps TRBD1 (6 bases). The CDR3 runs to 16 residues. Looked up from germline, CDR1 is MNHNS and CDR2 is SASEGT. The germline V and J ends were trimmed by 3 bases and 0 bases, with 9 bases remaining between them. The CDR3 nucleotides are TGTGCCAGCAGTGAGGACAGCCGCTCCTATAATTCACCCCTCCACTTT. Translating gives CASSEDSRSYNSPLHF.

This clonotype was found a few times. The V gene is TRBV12-3 or TRBV12-4, the J gene TRBJ2-7; tentatively, D is TRBD2 (8 bases). V shed 5 bases and J shed 2 bases, with 19 bases lying between them. The length of the CDR3 is 16 residues. CDR3 loop: CASSRQGTSGPYEQYF. CDR3 sequence (DNA): TGTGCCAGCAGTCGACAGGGAACTAGCGGCCCCTACGAGCAGTACTTC.